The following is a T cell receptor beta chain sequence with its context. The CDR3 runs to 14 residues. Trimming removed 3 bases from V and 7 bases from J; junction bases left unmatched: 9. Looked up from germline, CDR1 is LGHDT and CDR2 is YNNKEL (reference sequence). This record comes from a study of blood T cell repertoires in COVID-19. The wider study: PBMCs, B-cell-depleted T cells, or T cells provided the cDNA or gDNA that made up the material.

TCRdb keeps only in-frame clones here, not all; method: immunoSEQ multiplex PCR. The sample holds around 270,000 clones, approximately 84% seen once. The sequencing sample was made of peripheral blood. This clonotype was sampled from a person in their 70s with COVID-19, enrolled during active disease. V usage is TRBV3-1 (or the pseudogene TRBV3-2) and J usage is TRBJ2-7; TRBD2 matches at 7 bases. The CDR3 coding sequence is TGTGCCAGCAGCCATCTGCGGGGGTCGAGTGAGCAGTACTTC. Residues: CASSHLRGSSEQYF.